The rows below give T cell receptor beta chains drawn from one sample of a study of Graves' ophthalmopathy and Graves' hyperthyroidism. TCRdb passed the multiplex PCR reads through MiXCR, listing each CDR3 protein once. The table has about 340,000 distinct CDR3 sequences, about a sixth seen once. Sequences were obtained from peripheral blood. The origin of the receptors is an adult man with Graves' ophthalmopathy. Both conserved end residues are part of each CDR3. A D gene is named only where the DNA matches it firmly. The size of a clone is reported for some rows only, either as once, few or many, or as a class for expanded clones.

CSASQVQETQYF,TGCAGTGCTAGTCAGGTCCAAGAGACCCAGTACTTC,12,TRBJ2-5,.,TRBV20-1,.
CASSVVGQGAKNIQYF,TGTGCCAGCAGTGTAGTTGGACAGGGGGCGAAAAACATTCAGTACTTC,16,TRBJ2-4,many,TRBV2,TRBD1
CASSSQGQGGSEAFF,TGTGCCAGCAGCAGCCAGGGACAGGGTGGGTCTGAAGCTTTCTTT,15,TRBJ1-1,many,TRBV27,TRBD1
CSVAPGLSRTGELFF,TGCAGCGTTGCCCCGGGGCTATCCCGCACCGGGGAGCTGTTTTTT,15,TRBJ2-2,many,TRBV29-1,.
CASSLGGLAGVQQYF,TGTGCCAGCAGCTTGGGCGGACTAGCGGGAGTTCAGCAGTACTTC,15,TRBJ2-7,many,TRBV5-4,TRBD2
CASTPSVYKNYGYTF,TGTGCCAGCACCCCCTCCGTCTACAAAAACTATGGCTACACCTTC,15,TRBJ1-2,many,TRBV28,.
CASSTGRNTGELFF,TGTGCCAGTAGTACCGGACGGAACACCGGGGAGCTGTTTTTT,14,TRBJ2-2,many,TRBV19,.
CASSPNLNSPLHF,TGTGCCAGCAGCCCGAACCTTAATTCACCCCTCCACTTT,13,TRBJ1-6,many,TRBV2,.
CSALTGGAYNSPLHF,TGCAGTGCTCTAACAGGGGGCGCCTATAATTCACCCCTCCACTTT,15,TRBJ1-6,many,TRBV20-1,TRBD1
CSVPTGPYGYTF,TGCAGCGTTCCGACAGGACCCTATGGCTACACCTTC,12,TRBJ1-2,many,TRBV29-1,.
CASSYSGGSQPQHF,TGTGCCAGCAGTTACAGCGGAGGAAGCCAGCCCCAGCATTTT,14,TRBJ1-5,many,TRBV6-2/TRBV6-3,.
CASSYGRVDSPLHF,TGTGCCAGCAGTTACGGGCGGGTCGATTCACCCCTCCACTTT,14,TRBJ1-6,many,TRBV6-2/TRBV6-3,.